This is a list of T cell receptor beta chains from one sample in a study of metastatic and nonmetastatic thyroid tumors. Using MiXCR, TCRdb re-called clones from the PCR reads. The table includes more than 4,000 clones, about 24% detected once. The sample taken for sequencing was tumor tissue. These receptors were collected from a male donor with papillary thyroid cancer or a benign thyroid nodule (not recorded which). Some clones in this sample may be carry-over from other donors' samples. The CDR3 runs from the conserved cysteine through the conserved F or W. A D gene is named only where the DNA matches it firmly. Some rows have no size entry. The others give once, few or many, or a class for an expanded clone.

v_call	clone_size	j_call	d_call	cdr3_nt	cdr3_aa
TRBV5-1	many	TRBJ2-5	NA	TGCGCCAGCAGCTCATCCGCCAGGTCCCAAGAGACCCAGTACTTC	CASSSSARSQETQYF
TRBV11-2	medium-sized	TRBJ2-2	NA	TGTGCCAGCAGCTTAGAATCAGGGTTCACCGGGGAGCTGTTTTTT	CASSLESGFTGELFF
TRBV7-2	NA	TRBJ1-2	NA	TGTGCCAGCAGCTGGACCGATAACCACTATGGCTACACCTTC	CASSWTDNHYGYTF
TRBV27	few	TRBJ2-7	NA	TGTGCCAGCAGTTTTTCAGCAGGGGTGTACGAGCAGTACTTC	CASSFSAGVYEQYF
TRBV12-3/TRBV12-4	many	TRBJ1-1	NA	TGTGCCAGCAGTTTCGGGGTTGGGAGGGCTTTCTTT	CASSFGVGRAFF
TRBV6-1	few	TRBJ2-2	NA	TGTGCCAGCAGTGAAGGAGGATCCGGGGAGCTGTTTTTT	CASSEGGSGELFF
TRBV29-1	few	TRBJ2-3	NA	TGCAGCGTGGCGAGGGGGTGGGAGTCACCAGATACGCAGTATTTT	CSVARGWESPDTQYF
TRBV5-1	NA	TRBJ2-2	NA	TGCGCCAGCAGCTATGCCCCTTCCACCGGGGAGCTGTTTTTT	CASSYAPSTGELFF
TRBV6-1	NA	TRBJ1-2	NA	TGTGCCAGCAGTGAAGCTTGTGGGGCCTATGGCTACACCTTC	CASSEACGAYGYTF
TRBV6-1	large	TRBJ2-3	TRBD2	TGTGCCAGCAGCCTAGCGGGGACAGATACGCAGTATTTT	CASSLAGTDTQYF
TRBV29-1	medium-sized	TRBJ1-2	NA	TGCAGCGTTGAAGCGGTGCCAAGGAGCTACACCTTC	CSVEAVPRSYTF
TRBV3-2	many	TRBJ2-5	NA	TGTGCCAGCAGCCTCGTAGACGGGACAGTCAGGGAGACCCAGTACTTC	CASSLVDGTVRETQYF
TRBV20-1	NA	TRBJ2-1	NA	TGCAGTGCTAGACGCCCAGGGGCGCGTTACAATGAGCAGTTCTTC	CSARRPGARYNEQFF
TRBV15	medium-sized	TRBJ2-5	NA	TGTGCCACCAGCCCCCGATACCAAGAGACCCAGTACTTC	CATSPRYQETQYF
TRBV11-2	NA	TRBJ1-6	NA	TGTGCCAGCAGCCAATCGCGACAGCGGCAAAATTCACCCCTCCACTTT	CASSQSRQRQNSPLHF
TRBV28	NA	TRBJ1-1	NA	TGTGCCACCCTTCGGGAGGGAACTGAAGCTTTCTTT	CATLREGTEAFF
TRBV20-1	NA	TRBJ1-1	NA	TGCAGTGCTAGAGGAGCAGGGGACACTGAAGCTTTCTTT	CSARGAGDTEAFF
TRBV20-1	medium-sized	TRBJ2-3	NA	TGCAGTGCTAGGAGGGACACTAGCACAGATACGCAGTATTTT	CSARRDTSTDTQYF
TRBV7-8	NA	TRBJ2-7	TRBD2	TGTGCCAGCAGCCCCAGACTAGCGAGGAGCGGTGAGCAGTACTTC	CASSPRLARSGEQYF
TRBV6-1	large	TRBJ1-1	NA	TGTGCCAGCAGTGAGTACAGGACTAACACTGAAGCTTTCTTT	CASSEYRTNTEAFF
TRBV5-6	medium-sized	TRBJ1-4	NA	TGTGCCAGCAGCTTCGGGGGCAGAAATGAAAAACTGTTTTTT	CASSFGGRNEKLFF
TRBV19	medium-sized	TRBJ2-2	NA	TGTGCCAGTATTCGGACGAACACCGGGGAGCTGTTTTTT	CASIRTNTGELFF
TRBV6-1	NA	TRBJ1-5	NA	TGTGCCAGCAGACCCACACAGGGTCAGGGCAATCAGCCCCAGCATTTT	CASRPTQGQGNQPQHF